A single sample gave rise to the 20 T cell receptor beta chains below, sequenced in a study of cytomegalovirus exposure and HLA in healthy donors. The PCR contained 60 Vbeta and 13 Jbeta primers. Assay: immunoSEQ multiplex PCR; the TCRdb copy retains only in-frame clones and omits some. The table has about 150,000 clones, about three quarters seen once; the top ten hold less than 2%. The sample consisted of PBMCs. These receptors were collected from a woman between 25 and 40 years old in good health and CMV-seronegative.

The chain employs TRBV7-2 and TRBJ1-4, with 8 bases identical to TRBD1. The CDR3 contains 15 residues. Trimming cost V 4 bases and J 2 bases; bases outside gene matches: 3. Germline V gives CDR1 SGHTA, CDR2 FQGNSA. Here the CDR3 reads CASSSQGATNEKLFF. The CDR3 DNA reads as TGTGCCAGCAGCTCCCAGGGGGCGACTAATGAAAAACTGTTTTTT.

CDR3 DNA sequence: TGCGCCAGCAGCTTGGAAGTAGTGAACACTGAAGCTTTCTTT. Translation gives CASSLEVVNTEAFF. The chain is built from TRBV5-1 and TRBJ1-1; no firm D call. The germline V gene encodes CDR1 SGHRS and CDR2 YFSETQ. V was cut by 0 bases and J by 0 bases, with 6 bases left in between. The CDR3 is made up of 14 amino acids.

V gene TRBV28 combines with J gene TRBJ1-5, with 7 positions matching TRBD1. V lost 3 bases and J lost 0; bases outside the gene matches: 2. Looked up from germline, CDR1 is MDHEN and CDR2 is SYDVKM. The CDR3 totals 15 residues. The CDR3 coding sequence is TGTGCCAGCAGTTTGACAGGGTTTAGCAATCAGCCCCAGCATTTT. The encoded protein is CASSLTGFSNQPQHF.

The chain joins TRBV10-2 to TRBJ1-4; D is unresolved. With 6 bases removed from V and 8 bases from J, the gap between germline ends came to 13 bases. Germline CDR1 reads WSHSY; CDR2 reads SAAADI. CDR3 size: 13 residues. Written as DNA, the CDR3 is TGCGCCAGCAGGTCACTTCTGATCGAAAAACTGTTTTTT. This gives the protein CASRSLLIEKLFF.

The gene calls are TRBV30 and TRBJ2-7; the D gene is possibly TRBD2 (7 bases). The germline V and J ends were trimmed by 3 bases and 2 bases, with 26 bases remaining between them. This CDR3 spans 18 amino acids. Germline CDR1 and CDR2: GTSNPN and SVGIG (reference sequence). The DNA for the CDR3 is TGTGCCTGGAGCCCCTTCGGCGGGGGCGCATTTCGGGCCTACGAGCAGTACTTC. This sequence encodes CAWSPFGGGAFRAYEQYF.

As concerns this clone: The sample contains more than one DNA sequence encoding this CDR3. The genes are TRBV27 and TRBJ1-1; perhaps TRBD1 as D (5 bases). From germline, CDR1 is MNHEY and CDR2 SMNVEV (reference sequence). The CDR3 runs to 13 residues. Deletions cut 3 bases from V and 2 bases from J, with 7 bases between. The CDR3: CASSLTANTEAFF. The CDR3, as DNA: TGTGCCAGCAGTTTGACAGCTAACACTGAAGCTTTCTTT.

This clone has more than one count but fewer than ten. V and J are TRBV13 and TRBJ2-6, with a weak D call TRBD1 (6 bases). The CDR3 consists of 14 residues. Between the trimmed V and J ends, which lost 5 bases and 4 bases, there was a span of 9 bases. Germline V CDR1 and CDR2: PRHDT, FYEKMQ (reference sequence). CDR3 DNA: TGTGCCAGCAGCCCAGGGGTCGGGGCCAACGTCCTGACTTTC. This translates into CASSPGVGANVLTF.

The V call is TRBV7-2, the J call TRBJ2-7, with D possibly being TRBD1 (5 bases). Germline V gene sequence: CDR1 SGHTA, CDR2 FQGNSA. The CDR3 is 16 residues long. V lost 2 bases to trimming and J lost 1 base, with 15 bases between them. In DNA, the CDR3 is TGTGCCAGCAGCTTATCACTGACAGCCCTATCCTACGAGCAGTACTTC. Translation gives CASSLSLTALSYEQYF.

Note on this clone: Other DNA sequences in the same sample also yield this CDR3. The V call is TRBV29-1, the J call TRBJ2-3, with 11 bases lining up with TRBD2. The length of the CDR3 is 15 residues. Trimming took 1 base from V and 3 from J; bases not matched to a gene: 3. Germline lookup yields CDR1 SQVTM and CDR2 ANQGSEA. The CDR3 loop is CSVEGLAGGTDTQYF. The CDR3 DNA follows: TGCAGCGTTGAAGGTCTAGCGGGAGGTACAGATACGCAGTATTTT.

This chain uses TRBV7-9 with TRBJ1-1; tentative D call: TRBD1 (5 bases). The germline gives CDR1 SEHNR, CDR2 FQNEAQ (reference sequence). Trimming shortened V by 4 bases and J by 10 bases, and 13 bases separated the two germline ends. The CDR3 runs to 12 residues. CDR3 nucleotides: TGTGCCAGCAGCTCTAGGCAGGGTGGAGCTTTCTTT. Its protein is CASSSRQGGAFF.

The V and J genes are TRBV2 and TRBJ1-5, with unresolved D. Trimming removed 11 bases at V and 0 bases at J, with 11 bases between. CDR3 length equals 13 residues. Germline CDR1 SNHLY, CDR2 FYNNEI. CDR3 residues: CASRVYSNQPQHF. DNA of the CDR3: TGTGCCTCCCGGGTCTATAGCAATCAGCCCCAGCATTTT.

This clone was detected only a few times. The genes are TRBV7-6 and TRBJ2-5, with D possibly being TRBD2 (6 bases). Germline loops: CDR1 SGHVS, CDR2 FNYEAQ. CDR3 length: 15 amino acids. Trimming left V 5 bases short and J 7 bases short, with 20 bases between. This CDR3 reads CASSRDPLGGGTQYF. The CDR3 nucleotides read TGTGCCAGCAGCCGCGACCCCCTCGGGGGAGGGACCCAGTACTTC.

This clone came up once. CDR3 in DNA: TGTGCCAGCAGCTCTCCGGTAAGCGAGCAGTACTTC. Translated, it gives CASSSPVSEQYF. V gene TRBV5-4 combines with J gene TRBJ2-7, with D unresolved. CDR3 length: 12 amino acids. Germline V gives CDR1 SGHNT, CDR2 YYREEE (reference sequence). Trimming removed 3 bases from V and 6 bases from J, with 10 bases in between.

The chain employs TRBV7-2 and TRBJ2-6, with TRBD1 matching 11 bases. The CDR3 loop spans 19 amino acids. CDR1 SGHTA and CDR2 FQGNSA come from the germline V gene. Losses at the gene ends were 2 bases for V and 1 base for J; bases not matched to a gene: 7. Here the CDR3 reads CASSLSGTGGSSGANVLTF. The CDR3, as DNA: TGTGCCAGCAGCTTATCCGGGACAGGGGGGTCTTCTGGGGCCAACGTCCTGACTTTC.

The chain has TRBV5-1 and TRBJ2-3; TRBD2 aligns across 10 bases. CDR3 length: 15 residues. The V gene's germline CDR1 is SGHRS and CDR2 YFSETQ. V shed 3 bases, J shed 3 bases, and the junction held 4 bases outside the gene matches. The CDR3 spells CASSSAGGLTDTQYF. The CDR3 DNA is TGCGCCAGCAGCTCAGCGGGGGGGTTGACAGATACGCAGTATTTT.

This clone was detected only a few times. This sequence joins TRBV13 and TRBJ2-3, with 10 bases fitting TRBD1. CDR3 length: 15 amino acids. Germline V gives CDR1 PRHDT, CDR2 FYEKMQ (reference sequence). V dropped 5 bases and J dropped 4; count of bases not matched to a gene: 6. The CDR3 DNA reads TGTGCCAGCAGCCAGGGACAGGGGCCCGCAGATACGCAGTATTTT. Amino acid sequence: CASSQGQGPADTQYF. The full variable domain, completed using reference TRBV13 and TRBJ2-3, is AAGVIQSPRHLIKEKRETATLKCYPIPRHDTVYWYQQGPGQDPQFLISFYEKMQSDKGSIPDRFSAQQFSDYHSELNMSSLELGDSALYFCASSQGQGPADTQYFGPGTRLTVL.

A remark on this clone: A read error may account for a junction end that differs from germline. This sequence joins TRBV5-1 and TRBJ1-2; tentatively, D is TRBD1 (6 bases). The CDR3 is 14 amino acids. Germline CDR1 SGHRS, CDR2 YFSETQ. The CDR3 region has the DNA TGCGCCAGCAGTTCAGGAGACAGGATCTATGGCCACACCTTC. This translates into CASSSGDRIYGHTF.

The rearrangement joins TRBV15 to TRBJ2-7; a weak D match, TRBD2 (6 bases). Germline CDR1 and CDR2: LNHNV and YYDKDF (reference sequence). V lost 6 bases, J lost 6 bases, and 12 bases lay in between. CDR3 length: 12 residues. The CDR3 DNA reads as TGTGCCACCAGTGGAGGGTCTCTCGAGCAGTACTTC. Protein product: CATSGGSLEQYF.

The chain is built from TRBV13 and TRBJ2-2, with 8 bases fitting TRBD1. V shed 5 bases and J 4 bases; nucleotides not matched to a gene: 0. CDR3 length: 13 amino acids. Germline CDR1 reads PRHDT; CDR2 reads FYEKMQ (reference sequence). CDR3 in DNA: TGTGCCAGCAGCGACAGGGGCACCGGGGAGCTGTTTTTT. Its translation: CASSDRGTGELFF.

V gene TRBV12-5 combines with J gene TRBJ1-1; D is possibly TRBD1 (5 bases). In germline, CDR1 is LGHNT, CDR2 FRNRAP. V lost 1 base, J lost 7 bases, and 7 bases lay in between. The CDR3 covers 12 residues. CDR3 protein: CASGLGGGEAFF. CDR3 DNA sequence: TGTGCTAGTGGTTTGGGGGGGGGTGAAGCTTTCTTT.